This TCR beta chain was captured in a study of PD-1 blockade in classical Hodgkin lymphoma. Study-level results: Why repertoires differed is undefined; disease activity or prior therapy possibly contributed.

Turning to this clone: Its target is unknown.

The CDR3 runs to 14 residues. Germline assignment: CDR1 MNHEY and CDR2 SMNVEV (reference sequence). V was pared by 3 bases and J by 5 bases, with 0 bases of the junction left unmatched. Time point specified: cycle 4 day 1 (C4D1), after 6 weeks of nivolumab. Exposure to brentuximab vedotin varied, and each patient had relapsed following autologous stem cell transplantation. The data were produced by immunoSEQ multiplex PCR, yet TCRdb's version contains in-frame clones alone and is incomplete. Counted here are about 41,000 clones, around 69% occurring once; the ten biggest clones make up approximately 2.4%.

J is TRBJ2-1 and V is TRBV27; 11 bases are shared with TRBD2. The input for sequencing was peripheral blood mononuclear cells (PBMCs), taken before the fourth cycle of nivolumab. The source of this sequence is a human donor with classical Hodgkin lymphoma. CDR3 coding DNA: TGTGCCAGCAGTTTTAGCGGGGGGGACAATGAGCAGTTCTTC. This translates into CASSFSGGDNEQFF.